The present TCR beta chain was sequenced within a study of T cells in Graves' hyperthyroidism and ophthalmopathy. Amplification yielded TCR beta CDR3 regions, with RNA transcripts as the source. First-round RT-PCR targeting the TCR CDR3 was performed with the HTBI primer set. TCRdb recomputed calls from the multiplex PCR reads with MiXCR, one row per CDR3 protein. The sample has fewer than 750,000 distinct CDR3 sequences, 14% seen once. This CDR3 is built from 12 residues. Looked up from germline, CDR1 is SNHLY and CDR2 is FYNNEI. The ends were cut back, 8 bases at V and 4 bases at J, with 10 bases in the middle. The table lists this clonotype with many counts.

Sequencing was done on a sample of blood. The sequence derives from a woman aged 45-60 years with Graves' ophthalmopathy. The V and J genes are TRBV2 and TRBJ2-3; D is perhaps TRBD1 (5 bases). The CDR3 is CASLQGSDTQYF. CDR3 DNA: TGTGCCAGCTTGCAGGGTTCAGATACGCAGTATTTT.